Described below is a single T cell receptor (beta chain) sequence and its context. The data belong to a study of OX40 agonist ivuxolimab in advanced cancers. Produced via immunoSEQ multiplex PCR; TCRdb's table is partial and in-frame only. The sample lists about 87,000 clones; about 83% were seen once. The germline V gene encodes CDR1 SGHRS and CDR2 YFSETQ. Between the trimmed V and J ends, which lost 2 bases and 2 bases, there was a span of 4 bases. This CDR3 is 12 amino acids long. The TCR sequence derives from an adult with an advanced solid tumor such as melanoma, head and neck, liver or kidney cancer. The V call is TRBV5-1, the J call TRBJ2-5, with D hard to call. This material consisted of CD4+ or CD8+ T cells sorted from blood, taken in a trial of the OX40 agonist ivuxolimab. In nucleotides, the CDR3 is TGCGCCAGCAGCTTCAATCAAGAGACCCAGTACTTC. It specifies CASSFNQETQYF.